One and the same sample provided the 9 T cell receptor beta chains below, sequenced in a study of T cells expressing NK-cell markers. One entry per CDR3 protein, without DNA, is what TCRdb gives after re-calling the 5' RACE reads. This sample contains roughly 160,000 distinct CDR3 sequences. Sequenced input: blood T cells: a sorted CD56 or NKG2C T cell subset, CD4+ or CD8+ T cells, or bulk PBMC T cells (not recorded which). The receptors derive from a man aged 18-75 years in good health.

The chain couples TRBV4-2 to TRBJ2-2; lacking DNA, the TRBD2 call made by TCRdb goes unchecked. Germline V gene lookup returns CDR1 LGHNA and CDR2 YNFKEQ. This CDR3 spans 17 amino acids. The CDR3 here is CASSQDREGLNTGELFF.

The CDR3 protein is CASSSRPPGVRETDTQYF. This chain joins TRBV7-8 and TRBJ2-3; as DNA is missing, the TRBD1 call by TCRdb cannot be tested. This CDR3 has 18 amino acids. Germline V gene lookup returns CDR1 SGHVS and CDR2 FQNEAQ. The complete variable domain, with remaining parts taken from reference TRBV7-8 and TRBJ2-3, reads GAGVSQSPRYKVAKRGQDVALRCDPISGHVSLFWYQQALGQGPEFLTYFQNEAQLDKSGLPSDRFFAERPEGSVSTLKIQRTQQEDSAVYLCASSSRPPGVRETDTQYFGPGTRLTVL.

The V gene is TRBV27, the J gene TRBJ1-1. Germline lookup yields CDR1 MNHEY and CDR2 SMNVEV (reference sequence). The CDR3 loop spans 11 amino acids. CDR3 in amino acids: CASRKNTEAFF.

The rearrangement links TRBV12-3 or TRBV12-4 to TRBJ2-3; there is no DNA to check the TCRdb D call of TRBD1. This CDR3 is 14 amino acids long. CDR3 protein: CASSLQESTDTQYF.

This chain uses TRBV6-5 with TRBJ2-3. The CDR3 has 16 residues. Per germline, CDR1 MNHEY and CDR2 SVGAGI. CDR3 amino acids: CASRSPGTASTDTQYF.

The chain links TRBV11-2 to TRBJ2-7; TCRdb's D call of TRBD1 is untestable without DNA. In germline, CDR1 is SGHAT, CDR2 FQNNGV. The CDR3 is 14 residues long. The CDR3: CASSFPGPNYEQYF.

The V gene is TRBV20-1, the J gene TRBJ2-1; the TCRdb D gene call, TRBD1, has no DNA to confirm it. The germline V gene encodes CDR1 DFQATT and CDR2 SNEGSKA (reference sequence). The CDR3 is 18 amino acids. The CDR3 is CSARDRPRGRGNYNEQFF.

The chain is built from TRBV2 and TRBJ2-5; the D gene TCRdb calls, TRBD2, cannot be checked with no DNA. Germline V gene lookup returns CDR1 SNHLY and CDR2 FYNNEI. CDR3 length: 16 residues. The chain's CDR3 is CASSATLAARQETQYF.

This chain links TRBV13 with TRBJ2-6; with no DNA, the TCRdb D assignment of TRBD1 cannot be verified. Germline V lookup: CDR1 PRHDT, CDR2 FYEKMQ (reference sequence). The CDR3 is 15 residues long. The CDR3 is CASSPGRAGANVLTF.